This TCR beta chain was obtained from a study of OX40 agonist ivuxolimab in advanced cancers. The wider study: Partial responses were achieved by three patients: one hepatocellular carcinoma, two cutaneous melanoma. Study findings and constraints: Partly responding patients at 0.1-3.0 mg/kg showed some of the smallest clonal expansion.

TCRdb's table, derived via immunoSEQ multiplex PCR, lists solely in-frame clones and lacks some. The sample has tens of thousands of clones, about 88% seen once. Germline assignment: CDR1 SGHNT and CDR2 YENEEA. The CDR3 is made up of 14 amino acids. V was pared by 5 bases and J by 3 bases, with 4 bases of the junction left unmatched. Notes on this clone: What it binds is not known.

The source material was CD4+ or CD8+ T cells sorted from blood, sampled in a trial of the OX40 agonist ivuxolimab. The TCR comes from an adult with an advanced solid tumor such as melanoma, head and neck, liver or kidney cancer. The J gene is TRBJ2-7, the V gene TRBV11-3; 10 nucleotides agree with TRBD1. Written as DNA, the CDR3 is TGTGCCAGCAGCGACGACAGGGGGCTCTACGAGCAGTACTTC. Translation: CASSDDRGLYEQYF.